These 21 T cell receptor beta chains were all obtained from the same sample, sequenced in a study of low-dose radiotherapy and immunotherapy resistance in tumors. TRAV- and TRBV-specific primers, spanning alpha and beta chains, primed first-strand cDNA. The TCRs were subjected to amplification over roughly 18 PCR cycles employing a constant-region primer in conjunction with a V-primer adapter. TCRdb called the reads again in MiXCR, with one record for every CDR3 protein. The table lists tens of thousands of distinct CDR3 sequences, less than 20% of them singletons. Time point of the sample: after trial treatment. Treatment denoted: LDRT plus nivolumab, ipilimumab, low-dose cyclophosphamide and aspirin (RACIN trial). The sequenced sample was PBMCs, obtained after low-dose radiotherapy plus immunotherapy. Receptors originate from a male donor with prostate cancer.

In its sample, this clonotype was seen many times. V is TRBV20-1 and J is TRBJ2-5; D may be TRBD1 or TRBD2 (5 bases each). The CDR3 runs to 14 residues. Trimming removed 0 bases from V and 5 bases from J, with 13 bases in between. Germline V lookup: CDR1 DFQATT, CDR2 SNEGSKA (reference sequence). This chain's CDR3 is CSARDFGGWETQYF. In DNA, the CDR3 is TGCAGTGCTAGAGATTTTGGGGGTTGGGAGACCCAGTACTTC.

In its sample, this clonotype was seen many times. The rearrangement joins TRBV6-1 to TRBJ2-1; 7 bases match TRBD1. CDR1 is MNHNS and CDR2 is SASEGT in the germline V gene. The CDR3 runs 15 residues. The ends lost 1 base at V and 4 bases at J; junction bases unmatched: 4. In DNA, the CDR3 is TGTGCCAGCAGTGAAGTGGACAGGAAATACAATGAGCAGTTCTTC. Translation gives CASSEVDRKYNEQFF.

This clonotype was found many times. Here the CDR3 reads CAISESPGENTEAFF. CDR3 nucleotide sequence: TGTGCCATCAGTGAGTCTCCAGGGGAGAACACTGAAGCTTTCTTT. The chain combines TRBV10-3 with TRBJ1-1; D is possibly TRBD1 (6 bases). Trimming removed 0 bases from V and 1 base from J, with 9 bases in between. Germline assignment: CDR1 ENHRY and CDR2 SYGVKD. This CDR3 comprises 15 residues.

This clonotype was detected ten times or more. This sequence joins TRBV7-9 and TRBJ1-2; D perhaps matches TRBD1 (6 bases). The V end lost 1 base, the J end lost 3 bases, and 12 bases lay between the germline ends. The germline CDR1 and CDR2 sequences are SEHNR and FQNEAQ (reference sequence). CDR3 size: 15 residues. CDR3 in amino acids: CASSLVYKGDYGYTF. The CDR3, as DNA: TGTGCCAGCAGCTTAGTGTACAAGGGGGACTATGGCTACACCTTC.

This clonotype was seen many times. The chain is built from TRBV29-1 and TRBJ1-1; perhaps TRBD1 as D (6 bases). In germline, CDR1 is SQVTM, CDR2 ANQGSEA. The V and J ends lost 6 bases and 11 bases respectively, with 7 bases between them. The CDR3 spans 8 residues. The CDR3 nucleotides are TGCAGCGTGGGGGCGGCTTTCTTT. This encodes CSVGAAFF.

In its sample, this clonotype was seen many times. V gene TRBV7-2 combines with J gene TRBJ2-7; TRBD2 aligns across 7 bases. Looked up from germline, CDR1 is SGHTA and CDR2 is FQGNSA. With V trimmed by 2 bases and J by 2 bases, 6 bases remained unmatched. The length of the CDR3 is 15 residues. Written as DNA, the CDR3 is TGTGCCAGCAGCTTAACGGCTAGCGGCGCCTACGAGCAGTACTTC. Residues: CASSLTASGAYEQYF.

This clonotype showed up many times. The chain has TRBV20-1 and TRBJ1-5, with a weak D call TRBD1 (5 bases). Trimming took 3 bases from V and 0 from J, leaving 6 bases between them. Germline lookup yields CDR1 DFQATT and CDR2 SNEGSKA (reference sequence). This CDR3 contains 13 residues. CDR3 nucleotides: TGCAGTGCTAGGGGGGATAGCAATCAGCCCCAGCATTTT. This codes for CSARGDSNQPQHF.

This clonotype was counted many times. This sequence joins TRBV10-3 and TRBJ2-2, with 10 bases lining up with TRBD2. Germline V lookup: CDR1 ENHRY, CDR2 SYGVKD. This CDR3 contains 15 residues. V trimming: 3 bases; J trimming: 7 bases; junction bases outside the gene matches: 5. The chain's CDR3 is CAISEAGGPSGELFF. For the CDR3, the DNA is TGTGCCATCAGTGAAGCGGGAGGGCCCAGCGGGGAGCTGTTTTTT.

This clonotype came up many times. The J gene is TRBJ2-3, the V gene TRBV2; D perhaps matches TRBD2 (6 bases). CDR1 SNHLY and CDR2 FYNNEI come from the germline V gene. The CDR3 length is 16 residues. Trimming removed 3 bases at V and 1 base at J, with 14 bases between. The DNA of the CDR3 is TGTGCCAGCAGTGATAGGGACTCGGCACGCACAGATACGCAGTATTTT. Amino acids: CASSDRDSARTDTQYF.

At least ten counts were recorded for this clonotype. The CDR3 here is CASSPGQRGQTQYF. In DNA, the CDR3 is TGTGCCAGCTCACCGGGTCAACGGGGACAGACCCAGTACTTC. The chain links TRBV18 to TRBJ2-5; D assignment may be TRBD1 or TRBD2 (5 bases each). Germline V gene data show CDR1 as KGHSH and CDR2 as LQKENI. The length of the CDR3 is 14 residues. With 3 bases removed from V and 6 bases from J, the gap between germline ends came to 14 bases.

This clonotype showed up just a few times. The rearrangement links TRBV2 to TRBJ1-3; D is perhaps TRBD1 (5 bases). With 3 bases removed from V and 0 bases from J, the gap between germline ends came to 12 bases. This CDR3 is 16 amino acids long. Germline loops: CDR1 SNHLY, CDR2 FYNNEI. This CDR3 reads CASSERQPSSGNTIYF. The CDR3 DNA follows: TGTGCCAGCAGTGAGCGACAGCCTTCCTCTGGAAACACCATATATTTT.

CDR3 sequence (DNA): TGTGCCAGCAGTGAAGGGCTAGCGGGAGGGCCCGTCAATGAGCAGTTCTTC. Translated, it gives CASSEGLAGGPVNEQFF. V gene TRBV6-1 combines with J gene TRBJ2-1; 12 bases map to TRBD2. This CDR3 is built from 17 residues. Germline CDR1 MNHNS, CDR2 SASEGT. The V segment lost 1 base and the J segment 6 bases; nucleotides outside the gene matches: 7.

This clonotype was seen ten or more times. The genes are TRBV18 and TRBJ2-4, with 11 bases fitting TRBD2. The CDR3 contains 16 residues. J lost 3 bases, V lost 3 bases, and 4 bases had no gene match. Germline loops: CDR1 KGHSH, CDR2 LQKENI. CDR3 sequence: CASSPGTSGVKNIQYF. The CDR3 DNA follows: TGTGCCAGCTCACCCGGGACTAGCGGAGTCAAAAACATTCAGTACTTC.

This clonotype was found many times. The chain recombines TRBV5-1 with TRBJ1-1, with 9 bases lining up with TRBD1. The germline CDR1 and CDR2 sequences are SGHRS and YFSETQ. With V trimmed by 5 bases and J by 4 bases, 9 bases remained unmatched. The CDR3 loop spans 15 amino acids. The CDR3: CASRGQGSFGTEAFF. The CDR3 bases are TGCGCCAGCAGGGGACAGGGATCTTTCGGCACTGAAGCTTTCTTT. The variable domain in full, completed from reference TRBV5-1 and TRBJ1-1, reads KAGVTQTPRYLIKTRGQQVTLSCSPISGHRSVSWYQQTPGQGLQFLFEYFSETQRNKGNFPGRFSGRQFSNSRSEMNVSTLELGDSALYLCASRGQGSFGTEAFFGQGTRLTVV.

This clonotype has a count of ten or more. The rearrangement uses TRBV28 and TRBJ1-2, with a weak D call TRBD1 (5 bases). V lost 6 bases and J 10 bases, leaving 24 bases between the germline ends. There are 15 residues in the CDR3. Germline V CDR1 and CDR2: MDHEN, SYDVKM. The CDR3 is CASSRGGSEAGVYTF. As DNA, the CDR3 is TGTGCCAGCAGCCGCGGGGGGTCGGAGGCTGGTGTCTACACCTTC.

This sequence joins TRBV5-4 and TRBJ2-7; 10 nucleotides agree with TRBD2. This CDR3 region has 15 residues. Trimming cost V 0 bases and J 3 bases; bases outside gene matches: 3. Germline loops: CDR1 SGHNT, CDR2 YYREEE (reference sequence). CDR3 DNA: TGTGCCAGCAGCTTGGGTCTAGCGGGAGTCTACGAGCAGTACTTC. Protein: CASSLGLAGVYEQYF.

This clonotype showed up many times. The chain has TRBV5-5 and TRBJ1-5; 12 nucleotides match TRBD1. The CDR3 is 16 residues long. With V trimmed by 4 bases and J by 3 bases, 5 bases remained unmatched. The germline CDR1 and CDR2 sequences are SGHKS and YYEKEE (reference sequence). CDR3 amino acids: CASSTSGQGANQPQHF. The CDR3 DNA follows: TGTGCCAGCAGCACCTCGGGACAGGGGGCCAATCAGCCCCAGCATTTT. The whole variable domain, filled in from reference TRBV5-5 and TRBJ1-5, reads DAGVTQSPTHLIKTRGQQVTLRCSPISGHKSVSWYQQVLGQGPQFIFQYYEKEERGRGNFPDRFSARQFPNYSSELNVNALLLGDSALYLCASSTSGQGANQPQHFGDGTRLSIL.

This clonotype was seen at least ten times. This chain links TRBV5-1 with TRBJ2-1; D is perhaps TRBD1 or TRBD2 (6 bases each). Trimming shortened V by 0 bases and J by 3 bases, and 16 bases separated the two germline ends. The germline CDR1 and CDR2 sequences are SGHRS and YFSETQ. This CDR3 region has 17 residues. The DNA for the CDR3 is TGCGCCAGCAGCTTGGGGCTATTGGCGGGACACTACAATGAGCAGTTCTTC. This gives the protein CASSLGLLAGHYNEQFF.

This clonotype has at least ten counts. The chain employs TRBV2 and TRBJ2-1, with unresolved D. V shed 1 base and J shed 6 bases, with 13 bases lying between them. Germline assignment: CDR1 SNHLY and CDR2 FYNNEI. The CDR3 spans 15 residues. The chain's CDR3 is CASSEGQYMGNEQFF. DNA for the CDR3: TGTGCCAGCAGTGAAGGGCAATATATGGGCAATGAGCAGTTCTTC. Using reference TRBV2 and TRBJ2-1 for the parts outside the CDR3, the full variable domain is EPEVTQTPSHQVTQMGQEVILRCVPISNHLYFYWYRQILGQKVEFLVSFYNNEISEKSEIFDDQFSVERPDGSNFTLKIRSTKLEDSAMYFCASSEGQYMGNEQFFGPGTRLTVL.

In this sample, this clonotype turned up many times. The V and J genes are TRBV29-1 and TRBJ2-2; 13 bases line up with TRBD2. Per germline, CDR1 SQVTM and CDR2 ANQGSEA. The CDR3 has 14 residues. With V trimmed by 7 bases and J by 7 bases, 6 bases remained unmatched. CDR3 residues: CSGGLAGLGGELFF. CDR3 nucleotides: TGCAGCGGGGGACTAGCGGGACTCGGCGGGGAGCTGTTTTTT.

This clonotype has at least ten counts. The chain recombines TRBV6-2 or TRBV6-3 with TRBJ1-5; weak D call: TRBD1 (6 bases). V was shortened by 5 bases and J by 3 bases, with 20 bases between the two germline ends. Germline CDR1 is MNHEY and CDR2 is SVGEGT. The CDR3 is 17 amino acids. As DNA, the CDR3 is TGTGCCAGCAGTCCCCTCCCCGACAGGAGTCACAATCAGCCCCAGCATTTT. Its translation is CASSPLPDRSHNQPQHF.